This T cell receptor (beta chain) was captured by sequencing in a study of T-cell memory formation after mild COVID-19. The overall study: Each donor largely had its own TCR clusters.

TCRdb used MiXCR to reprocess the 5' RACE reads, holding one entry per CDR3 protein. The table lists hundreds of thousands of distinct CDR3 sequences, roughly 17% of them singletons. As to this clonotype: The antigen remains undetermined.

Whole-study results and caveats: Certain responding clones were present in pre-infection memory, suggesting participation of cross-reactive memory. Clones that got smaller from day 15 to 85 had even CD4/CD8, while clones growing later tipped toward CD4+. The authors did not confirm SARS-CoV-2 specificity of second-wave clones peaking day 37.

Germline CDR1 and CDR2: MNHNS and SASEGT. V shed 1 base and J shed 3 bases, with 12 bases lying between them. This CDR3 comprises 16 residues. Sample: PBMCs or a T cell subset sorted from them (not recorded which). This clonotype was obtained from an adult woman who had mild COVID-19 (a few samples of this study predate the infection). Cell type and time point are not known. V usage is TRBV6-1 and J usage is TRBJ2-2; D is perhaps TRBD2 (6 bases). CDR3 DNA: TGTGCCAGCAGTGAAGAGGTCAGGGAGGACACCGGGGAGCTGTTTTTT. Translated: CASSEEVREDTGELFF.